This TCR beta chain was identified in a study of shared clonotypes between healthy human individuals. Splitting the CD4+ cells yielded a CD45RA+ naive subset and a CD45RA-negative memory subset. Sequencing used immunoSEQ multiplex PCR; TCRdb keeps in-frame clones, though not all of them. The data contain around 2.1 million clones, approximately 96% of them singletons. Germline-derived CDR1 and CDR2 are LGHNA and YNFKEQ. The J segment lost 7 bases and the V segment lost 4 bases, leaving 22 bases of the junction unmatched. CDR3 length equals 19 residues. The sample comprised naive CD4+ T cells sorted from blood. The subset denotes: CD45RA+ positively selected. This receptor was taken from a man between 18 and 29 years old in good health. V is TRBV4-2 and J is TRBJ2-1, with TRBD2 matching over 7 bases. The CDR3 here is CASSRQEGPSGKGTNEQFF. CDR3 nucleotides: TGTGCCAGCAGCCGCCAAGAAGGTCCGAGCGGGAAAGGGACGAATGAGCAGTTCTTC.